This T cell receptor (beta chain) derives from a study of blood T cell repertoires in COVID-19. CDR1 is LGHDT and CDR2 is YNNKEL in the germline V gene (reference sequence). The CDR3 sequence is 13 residues long. Between the trimmed V and J ends, which lost 2 bases and 3 bases, there was a span of 7 bases. TCRdb's copy holds only in-frame clones and misses some; the assay was immunoSEQ multiplex PCR. The sample includes 99,000 or so clones, 70% to 90% of them seen just once. Sequenced: peripheral blood. The sequence was collected from a middle-aged man with COVID-19, enrolled during active disease. This chain joins TRBV3-1 (or the pseudogene TRBV3-2) and TRBJ2-5, with TRBD1 as a possible D gene (5 bases). CDR3: CASSQPGKETQYF. The DNA of the CDR3 is TGTGCCAGCAGCCAACCAGGGAAAGAGACCCAGTACTTC.